Presented here are 12 T cell receptor beta chains from one specimen sequenced in a study of metastatic and nonmetastatic thyroid tumors. Not a single patient had been given any form of treatment at any point before undergoing thyroid surgery. TCRdb re-clonotyped the PCR reads through MiXCR. Counted here are 50,000 to 65,000 clones, just over 4% occurring once; the ten biggest clones make up around 22%. Sequencing was performed on blood. The source of these receptors is a female donor with papillary thyroid cancer or a benign thyroid nodule (not recorded which). Some clones in this sample may be carry-over from other donors' samples.

The chain is built from TRBV6-1 and TRBJ1-3, with TRBD1 as a possible D gene (6 bases). Per the germline V gene, CDR1 is MNHNS and CDR2 is SASEGT. This CDR3 comprises 16 residues. V was clipped by 3 bases and J by 4 bases, with 16 bases between them. CDR3 in amino acids: CASSDGAGVGGNTIYF. In DNA form, the CDR3 reads TGTGCCAGCAGTGACGGGGCAGGGGTGGGAGGAAACACCATATATTTT.

There are many counts of this clone. This rearrangement joins TRBV11-1 to TRBJ2-5; 9 bases align to TRBD2. Trimming took 1 base from V and 4 from J; bases not matched to a gene: 7. This CDR3 has 16 amino acids. Germline assignment: CDR1 SGHAT and CDR2 FQDESV (reference sequence). CDR3: CASSLGQAGGVETQYF. In nucleotides, the CDR3 is TGTGCCAGCAGCTTAGGGCAAGCGGGAGGCGTAGAGACCCAGTACTTC.

This clone was found many times. The same CDR3 can be traced to other DNA sequences in this sample. The chain is built from TRBV24-1 and TRBJ1-3; the match to TRBD1 covers 7 bases. V lost 3 bases to trimming and J lost 4 bases; unmatched junction nucleotides: 8. The CDR3 spans 16 residues. The V gene's germline CDR1 is KGHDR and CDR2 SFDVKD. The CDR3 sequence is CATSDPSGTEGNTIYF. CDR3 coding DNA: TGTGCCACCAGTGATCCCTCCGGGACAGAGGGAAACACCATATATTTT.

In this sample, this clone turned up a few times. A much more abundant neighbour one base away suggests this may be a read error. The V call is TRBV7-2, the J call TRBJ1-1; D might be TRBD1 (6 bases). The CDR3 runs 16 residues. Looked up from germline, CDR1 is SGHTA and CDR2 is FQGNSA. CDR3 sequence reads: CASILVWSGAGTEAFF. CDR3 DNA sequence: TGTGCCAGCATCTTAGTCTGGTCGGGGGCCGGCACTGAAGCTTTCTTT.

This clone was detected only a few times. The chain carries TRBV6-4 and TRBJ2-7, with 8 nucleotides matching TRBD2. The V segment lost 6 bases and the J segment 4 bases; nucleotides outside the gene matches: 8. Germline CDR1 and CDR2: MRHNA and SNTAGT. This CDR3 region has 14 residues. The CDR3 protein is CASRGEAGVYEQYF. The CDR3 DNA reads as TGTGCCAGCAGGGGGGAAGCGGGAGTATACGAGCAGTACTTC.

This clone occurred many times. The V and J genes are TRBV28 and TRBJ1-5, with 9 positions matching TRBD1. The CDR3 spans 16 residues. The germline gives CDR1 MDHEN, CDR2 SYDVKM. The V and J ends lost 6 bases and 3 bases, in that order; junction bases with no gene match: 9. The CDR3, as DNA: TGTGCCAGCAGGCCCATGGACAGGGGCCACAATCAGCCCCAGCATTTT. Translated, it gives CASRPMDRGHNQPQHF. The entire variable domain, with the rest obtained from reference TRBV28 and TRBJ1-5, is as follows: DVKVTQSSRYLVKRTGEKVFLECVQDMDHENMFWYRQDPGLGLRLIYFSYDVKMKEKGDIPEGYSVSREKKERFSLILESASTNQTSMYLCASRPMDRGHNQPQHFGDGTRLSIL.

This clone was seen more than once but under ten times. The chain uses TRBV27 and TRBJ2-7; no reliable D call. The CDR3 consists of 14 residues. The ends were cut back, 5 bases at V and 4 bases at J, with 15 bases in the middle. The germline V gene encodes CDR1 MNHEY and CDR2 SMNVEV (reference sequence). The CDR3 DNA sequence: TGTGCCAGCAGTATTGGGCCTGAGGTGTACGAGCAGTACTTC. This encodes CASSIGPEVYEQYF.

The rearrangement links TRBV12-3 or TRBV12-4 to TRBJ2-3, with D unresolved. Trimming shortened V by 9 bases and J by 3 bases, and 16 bases separated the two germline ends. This CDR3 has 14 residues. CDR3 sequence reads: CARISWKGTDTQYF. The DNA of the CDR3 is TGTGCCAGAATTTCATGGAAAGGAACAGATACGCAGTATTTT.

This clone showed up many times. Distinct nucleotide sequences in the sample also encode this CDR3. CDR3 nucleotides: TGTGCCAGCTCACCCCAGGACGGTAATCAGCCCCAGCATTTT. Residues: CASSPQDGNQPQHF. The chain uses TRBV18 and TRBJ1-5; D remains ambiguous. This CDR3 contains 14 residues. CDR1 and CDR2 from the germline V gene are KGHSH and LQKENI. Between the trimmed V and J ends, which lost 3 bases and 4 bases, there was a span of 10 bases.

The chain combines TRBV19 with TRBJ2-3, with 8 bases that match TRBD1. Germline lookup yields CDR1 LNHDA and CDR2 SQIVND (reference sequence). The length of the CDR3 is 16 residues. V shed 3 bases, J shed 2 bases, and the junction held 7 bases outside the gene matches. The CDR3 nucleotides are TGTGCCAGTAGTATGGCGGGACAGGCACTCACAGATACGCAGTATTTT. It encodes CASSMAGQALTDTQYF. Using reference TRBV19 and TRBJ2-3 for the parts outside the CDR3, the full variable domain is DGGITQSPKYLFRKEGQNVTLSCEQNLNHDAMYWYRQDPGQGLRLIYYSQIVNDFQKGDIAEGYSVSREKKESFPLTVTSAQKNPTAFYLCASSMAGQALTDTQYFGPGTRLTVL.

In regard to this clone: Other DNA sequences in the sample encode the same CDR3. The chain links TRBV5-1 to TRBJ2-2; 7 nucleotides match TRBD1. The germline gives CDR1 SGHRS, CDR2 YFSETQ. The ends lost 4 bases at V and 6 bases at J; junction bases unmatched: 3. The CDR3 extends over 13 amino acids. CDR3 protein: CASSQTGSGELFF. For the CDR3, the DNA is TGCGCCAGCAGCCAGACAGGGTCCGGGGAGCTGTTTTTT. Full variable domain (missing parts from reference TRBV5-1 and TRBJ2-2): KAGVTQTPRYLIKTRGQQVTLSCSPISGHRSVSWYQQTPGQGLQFLFEYFSETQRNKGNFPGRFSGRQFSNSRSEMNVSTLELGDSALYLCASSQTGSGELFFGEGSRLTVL.

The table lists this clone with many counts. V usage is TRBV24-1 and J usage is TRBJ1-3; D may be TRBD1 (5 bases). Germline V gives CDR1 KGHDR, CDR2 SFDVKD. The V end lost 4 bases, the J end lost 1 base, and 10 bases lay between the germline ends. This CDR3 contains 15 residues. As DNA, the CDR3 is TGTGCCACCAGTGACTCAGGGTTGTCTGGAAACACCATATATTTT. Protein sequence: CATSDSGLSGNTIYF.